The entry below describes one T cell receptor (beta chain). This sample was included in a study of blood T cell repertoires in COVID-19. At the level of the study: Italy, Spain and the United States were the sources of the convalescent and acute COVID-19 samples. T cells, B-cell-depleted T cells, or PBMCs supplied cDNA or gDNA.

V trimming: 0 bases; J trimming: 5 bases; junction bases outside the gene matches: 12. The CDR3 extends over 18 amino acids. Looked up from germline, CDR1 is SGHRS and CDR2 is YFSETQ. Assay used: immunoSEQ multiplex PCR; TCRdb lists only in-frame clones, some missing. The sample yields tens of thousands of clones, around four fifths seen once. The clonotype was recovered from a human donor in a cohort sampled during active COVID-19. The sample was peripheral blood. The rearrangement uses TRBV5-1 and TRBJ1-2, with TRBD1 identical over 11 bases. DNA of the CDR3: TGCGCCAGCAGCTTGGGAGGGACAGGGGGTTTTAAATCGTATGGCTACACCTTC. The encoded protein is CASSLGGTGGFKSYGYTF.